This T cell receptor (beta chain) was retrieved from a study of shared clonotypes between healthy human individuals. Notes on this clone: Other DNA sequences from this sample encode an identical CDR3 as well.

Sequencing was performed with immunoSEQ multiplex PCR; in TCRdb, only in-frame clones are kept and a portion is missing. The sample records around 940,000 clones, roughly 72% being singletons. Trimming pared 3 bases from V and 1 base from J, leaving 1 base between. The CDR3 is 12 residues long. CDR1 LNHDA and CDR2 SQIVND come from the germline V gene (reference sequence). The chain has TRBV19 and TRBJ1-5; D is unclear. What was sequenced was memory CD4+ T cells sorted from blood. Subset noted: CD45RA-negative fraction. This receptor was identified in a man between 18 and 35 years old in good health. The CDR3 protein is CASSMSNQPQHF. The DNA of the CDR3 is TGTGCCAGTAGTATGAGCAATCAGCCCCAGCATTTT. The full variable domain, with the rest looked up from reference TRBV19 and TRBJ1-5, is DGGITQSPKYLFRKEGQNVTLSCEQNLNHDAMYWYRQDPGQGLRLIYYSQIVNDFQKGDIAEGYSVSREKKESFPLTVTSAQKNPTAFYLCASSMSNQPQHFGDGTRLSIL.